The clone carrying this T cell receptor (beta chain) appeared a single time. What it recognizes is unknown. Autoimmune disease history or systemic immunosuppression was exclusionary. The CDR3 covers 13 residues. V gave up 2 bases and J gave up 4 bases, with 6 bases separating them. The germline V gene has CDR1 KGHSH and CDR2 LQKENI. This entry comes from a study of OX40 agonist ivuxolimab in advanced cancers. At the level of the study: The patients received agonistic anti-OX40 (CD134) antibody ivuxolimab.

The table came from immunoSEQ multiplex PCR; TCRdb's copy has only in-frame clones and leaves some out. In the table there are some 84,000 clones, about 91% of which are singletons. Regarding the study as a whole: The authors also found low normalized T-cell clonal expansion in some nonresponders. Patients with a partial response at 0.1-3.0 mg/kg had among the lowest clonal expansion.

This TCR was recovered from an adult with an advanced solid tumor such as melanoma, head and neck, liver or kidney cancer. Sequencing was performed on CD4+ or CD8+ T cells sorted from blood, taken in a trial of the OX40 agonist ivuxolimab. J is TRBJ1-5 and V is TRBV18; D is perhaps TRBD1 (5 bases). The CDR3 DNA sequence: TGTGCCAGCTCACCAGACAGAAATCAGCCCCAGCATTTT. Encoded protein: CASSPDRNQPQHF.